The source of this TCR beta chain is a study of post-analysis software for immune sequencing data. Study at large: Included among the disease courses, which were recorded for the cohort, were relapsing-remitting, secondary progressive and progressive-relapsing multiple sclerosis. Study conclusions and caveats: Multiple sclerosis patients had significantly lower normalized Chao1 diversity than controls. Patients carried several TRBV segments more frequently than controls did, and TRBV5-6, TRBV5-1 and TRBV20-1 were among them.

This clonotype was seen a handful of times. The antigen is unknown. Prepared TCR beta cDNA libraries contained unique molecular identifiers. Input amounts of about 0.95 to 11 million T cells were used. These gave approximately 500,000 cDNA molecules, so each molecule approximated one T cell. One entry per CDR3 protein results from TCRdb running MiXCR on the PCR reads. The data show 400,000 to 500,000 distinct CDR3 sequences, approximately 39% seen once. The V and J ends lost 3 bases and 8 bases respectively, with 11 bases between them. The CDR3 runs to 14 residues. The germline CDR1 and CDR2 sequences are MNHNY and SVGAGI (reference sequence).

This TCR came from a girl aged 2-10 years with multiple sclerosis. This rearrangement joins TRBV6-6 to TRBJ1-6; no reliable D call. What was sequenced was blood. In nucleotides, the CDR3 is TGTGCCAGCAGTTATGATCCTCTTGATTCACCCCTCCACTTT. Translating it yields CASSYDPLDSPLHF.